Presented here are 26 T cell receptor beta chains from one specimen sequenced in a study of blood T cell repertoires in COVID-19. Produced via immunoSEQ multiplex PCR; TCRdb's table is partial and in-frame only. The table lists 90,000 to 120,000 clones, about 80% of them singletons. The sample consisted of peripheral blood. The source is a man aged 65 to 85 with acute or convalescent COVID-19.

The chain has TRBV13 and TRBJ1-3; D remains unclear. Germline loops: CDR1 PRHDT, CDR2 FYEKMQ (reference sequence). The CDR3 is 18 amino acids. Deletions cut 5 bases from V and 3 bases from J, with 23 bases between. The CDR3 loop is CASSPSRLGRRSGNTIYF. The DNA for the CDR3 is TGTGCCAGCAGCCCAAGTCGTCTAGGGAGACGGAGTGGAAACACCATATATTTT.

This clone has just a few counts. The chain is built from TRBV7-2 and TRBJ2-7; 8 nucleotides align to TRBD1. Germline-derived CDR1 and CDR2 are SGHTA and FQGNSA. The CDR3 loop spans 14 amino acids. The J segment lost 7 bases and the V segment lost 5 bases, leaving 10 bases of the junction unmatched. The DNA of the CDR3 is TGTGCCAGCAGCACGGGACAGGCCACAGGGGAGCAGTACTTC. Translating it yields CASSTGQATGEQYF.

A few counts support this clone. The chain employs TRBV15 and TRBJ2-2; D gene unclear. Germline V lookup: CDR1 LNHNV, CDR2 YYDKDF (reference sequence). The CDR3 covers 16 residues. Trimming removed 2 bases from V and 7 bases from J, with 17 bases in between. The DNA for the CDR3 is TGTGCCACCAGCAGAACCAGGTCCCGTTTGGGCGGGGAGCTGTTTTTT. Translation gives CATSRTRSRLGGELFF.

The V gene is TRBV5-6, the J gene TRBJ2-7; 7 nucleotides line up with TRBD1. The germline V gene encodes CDR1 SGHDT and CDR2 YYEEEE. With V trimmed by 4 bases and J by 2 bases, 9 bases remained unmatched. CDR3 length equals 15 residues. CDR3: CASSRSTGNTYEQYF. DNA of the CDR3: TGTGCCAGCAGCCGCTCGACAGGGAATACCTACGAGCAGTACTTC.

V is TRBV7-9 and J is TRBJ1-3; D is possibly TRBD1 (6 bases). In germline, CDR1 is SEHNR, CDR2 FQNEAQ (reference sequence). The V end was cut by 6 bases, the J end by 0 bases, with 12 bases between. CDR3 length: 15 residues. CDR3 in amino acids: CASRRDRTSGNTIYF. The CDR3 DNA reads as TGTGCCAGCAGACGCGACAGGACCTCTGGAAACACCATATATTTT.

The J gene is TRBJ1-1, the V gene TRBV23-1; 8 bases map to TRBD1. TRBV23-1 is placed among ORFs of uncertain function. Trimming took 4 bases from V and 0 from J; bases not matched to a gene: 13. This CDR3 is 18 amino acids long. The CDR3 DNA is TGCGCCAGCAGTCCGTTGCCAGGACAGGGTTCCATGAACACTGAAGCTTTCTTT. As protein: CASSPLPGQGSMNTEAFF.

This chain joins TRBV2 and TRBJ1-3; no clear D gene. From germline, CDR1 is SNHLY and CDR2 FYNNEI. Trimming took off 1 base at V and 0 bases at J, with 10 bases between the two ends. This CDR3 region has 16 residues. The CDR3 spells CASSEGPGPSGNTIYF. CDR3 in DNA: TGTGCCAGCAGTGAAGGCCCGGGTCCCTCTGGAAACACCATATATTTT.

The chain joins TRBV7-2 to TRBJ1-5; D remains unclear. V was shortened by 1 base and J by 3 bases, with 7 bases between the two germline ends. This CDR3 contains 14 residues. Per the germline V gene, CDR1 is SGHTA and CDR2 is FQGNSA. As DNA, the CDR3 is TGTGCCAGCAGCTTAGACACCTTCAATCAGCCCCAGCATTTT. It specifies CASSLDTFNQPQHF.

DNA of the CDR3: TGTGCCAGTAGCATACCGACCGGCGGGGTTTATAATTCACCCCTCCACTTT. Its protein product is CASSIPTGGVYNSPLHF. The chain combines TRBV19 with TRBJ1-6, with unresolved D. CDR3 length: 17 residues. The germline gives CDR1 LNHDA, CDR2 SQIVND (reference sequence). Trimming shortened V by 6 bases and J by 4 bases, and 19 bases separated the two germline ends.

This clone was counted once. V is TRBV9 and J is TRBJ1-1; tentative D call: TRBD1 (6 bases). Between the trimmed V and J ends, which lost 0 bases and 7 bases, there was a span of 16 bases. Germline V gives CDR1 SGDLS, CDR2 YYNGEE. This CDR3 is built from 15 residues. The CDR3 loop reads CASSVGQEQPHEAFF. The CDR3 DNA is TGTGCCAGCAGCGTAGGACAGGAGCAACCTCATGAAGCTTTCTTT. Full variable domain (remainder filled in from reference TRBV9 and TRBJ1-1): DSGVTQTPKHLITATGQRVTLRCSPRSGDLSVYWYQQSLDQGLQFLIQYYNGEERAKGNILERFSAQQFPDLHSELNLSSLELGDSALYFCASSVGQEQPHEAFFGQGTRLTVV.

The chain is built from TRBV7-9 and TRBJ1-2; no definite D call. The germline V and J ends were trimmed by 3 bases and 5 bases, with 7 bases remaining between them. The CDR3 runs 12 residues. CDR1 SEHNR and CDR2 FQNEAQ come from the germline V gene (reference sequence). DNA of the CDR3: TGTGCCAGCAGCTTTTATTTATATGGCTACACCTTC. Residues: CASSFYLYGYTF.

The chain uses TRBV11-3 and TRBJ2-7, with 10 bases fitting TRBD1. The junction had 4 bases not matched to a gene; V was cut back by 5 bases and J by 3 bases. The CDR3 is made up of 14 amino acids. Germline loops: CDR1 SGHNT, CDR2 YENEEA. The CDR3 loop is CASSPGQGRYEQYF. The DNA for the CDR3 is TGTGCCAGCAGCCCGGGACAGGGGCGCTACGAGCAGTACTTC. The entire variable domain, with the rest obtained from reference TRBV11-3 and TRBJ2-7, is as follows: EAGVVQSPRYKIIEKKQPVAFWCNPISGHNTLYWYLQNLGQGPELLIRYENEEAVDDSQLPKDRFSAERLKGVDSTLKIQPAELGDSAVYLCASSPGQGRYEQYFGPGTRLTVT.

The chain carries TRBV27 and TRBJ2-7; 10 bases are shared with TRBD1. The CDR3 is made up of 15 amino acids. CDR1 and CDR2 from the germline V gene are MNHEY and SMNVEV (reference sequence). Trimming at V came to 5 bases and at J to 3 bases, leaving 7 bases not matched to a gene. The CDR3 nucleotides read TGTGCCAGCAGTAGACAGGGGGCGAGGGTCTACGAGCAGTACTTC. It yields the protein CASSRQGARVYEQYF.

The gene calls are TRBV12-3 or TRBV12-4 and TRBJ1-1; unclear D gene. This CDR3 has 12 residues. Trimming took off 8 bases at V and 4 bases at J, with 11 bases between the two ends. In nucleotides, the CDR3 is TGTGCCAGCGCCCCCGCCGGCACTGAAGCTTTCTTT. Encoded protein: CASAPAGTEAFF.

In its sample, this clone was seen a few times. The V call is TRBV5-1, the J call TRBJ2-2, with 8 bases that match TRBD2. CDR1 SGHRS and CDR2 YFSETQ come from the germline V gene. The V segment lost 0 bases and the J segment 4 bases; nucleotides outside the gene matches: 8. CDR3 length: 17 amino acids. This CDR3 is CASSLVAGGAPTGELFF. The CDR3 DNA sequence: TGCGCCAGCAGCTTGGTTGCCGGGGGGGCCCCCACCGGGGAGCTGTTTTTT.

This clone was recorded once. This chain uses TRBV5-4 with TRBJ1-2, with TRBD1 matching 9 bases. CDR3 length equals 14 residues. V lost 3 bases and J lost 6; bases outside the gene matches: 6. Germline V gene data show CDR1 as SGHNT and CDR2 as YYREEE (reference sequence). The CDR3 DNA reads as TGTGCCAGCAGCTCCAACAGGGGGCAGGATGGCTACACCTTC. Encoded protein: CASSSNRGQDGYTF.

The chain carries TRBV4-3 and TRBJ2-5; 14 bases are a match to TRBD2. Per the germline V gene, CDR1 is LGHNA and CDR2 is YSLEER. CDR3 length: 15 amino acids. V dropped 4 bases and J dropped 4; count of bases not matched to a gene: 2. CDR3 bases: TGCGCCAGCAGCCTCGGACTAGCGGGGGGAGAGACCCAGTACTTC. Translated, it gives CASSLGLAGGETQYF.

The chain employs TRBV11-2 and TRBJ1-2; no clear D. Deletions cut 5 bases from V and 0 bases from J, with 13 bases between. The CDR3 covers 15 residues. Germline assignment: CDR1 SGHAT and CDR2 FQNNGV. CDR3 loop: CASSHHREPNYGYTF. The CDR3 bases are TGTGCCAGCAGCCACCACAGAGAACCTAACTATGGCTACACCTTC.

Comment on this clone: In the same sample, other DNA sequences code for this CDR3. The chain couples TRBV5-6 to TRBJ1-1, with TRBD1 matching 9 bases. Germline V gene sequence: CDR1 SGHDT, CDR2 YYEEEE. The J segment lost 3 bases and the V segment lost 3 bases, leaving 3 bases of the junction unmatched. CDR3 length: 14 amino acids. The chain's CDR3 is CASSWGQGDTEAFF. DNA for the CDR3: TGTGCCAGCAGCTGGGGACAGGGTGACACTGAAGCTTTCTTT.

The chain combines TRBV2 with TRBJ1-6, with TRBD1 matching over 8 bases. This CDR3 spans 13 amino acids. CDR1 SNHLY and CDR2 FYNNEI come from the germline V gene. Germline trimming cut 8 bases from V and 7 bases from J; bases unmatched to any gene: 4. CDR3 nucleotides: TGTGCCAGCGGACAGGGAACGAATTCACCCCTCCACTTT. Translation: CASGQGTNSPLHF. The whole variable domain, filled in from reference TRBV2 and TRBJ1-6, reads EPEVTQTPSHQVTQMGQEVILRCVPISNHLYFYWYRQILGQKVEFLVSFYNNEISEKSEIFDDQFSVERPDGSNFTLKIRSTKLEDSAMYFCASGQGTNSPLHFGNGTRLTVT.

This clone was found once. This chain connects TRBV19 to TRBJ1-3; tentative D call: TRBD1 (6 bases). Germline V gives CDR1 LNHDA, CDR2 SQIVND (reference sequence). The V end lost 6 bases, the J end lost 0 bases, and 12 bases lay between the germline ends. This CDR3 contains 15 residues. The CDR3 reads CASRAGTSSGNTIYF. The CDR3 DNA is TGTGCCAGTAGGGCAGGGACAAGCTCTGGAAACACCATATATTTT.

This rearrangement joins TRBV4-1 to TRBJ2-7; D may be TRBD2 (5 bases). The CDR3 is made up of 14 amino acids. The germline V gene encodes CDR1 MGHRA and CDR2 YSYEKL. The V and J ends lost 0 bases and 4 bases respectively, with 10 bases between them. DNA of the CDR3: TGCGCCAGCAGCCAAGATGAGGGTGGGTACGAGCAGTACTTC. This gives the protein CASSQDEGGYEQYF.

The chain has TRBV9 and TRBJ1-2, with a tentative D call TRBD1 (6 bases). Deletions cut 4 bases from V and 7 bases from J, with 11 bases between. CDR1 SGDLS and CDR2 YYNGEE come from the germline V gene. The CDR3 runs 12 residues. The CDR3 nucleotides read TGTGCCAGCAGCTCGACAGGTAGTGGCTACACCTTC. Protein product: CASSSTGSGYTF.

The V call is TRBV3-1 (or the pseudogene TRBV3-2), the J call TRBJ2-1, with 7 nucleotides matching TRBD1. The CDR3 has 17 residues. CDR1 is LGHDT and CDR2 is YNNKEL in the germline V gene (reference sequence). The J segment lost 5 bases and the V segment lost 0 bases, leaving 10 bases of the junction unmatched. This chain's CDR3 is CASSQEGGPRWHNEQFF. In DNA, the CDR3 is TGTGCCAGCAGCCAAGAAGGGGGCCCTCGGTGGCACAATGAGCAGTTCTTC.

V and J are TRBV5-5 and TRBJ1-1; no reliable D call. V dropped 1 base and J dropped 0 bases, with 7 bases sitting between them. The germline V gene has CDR1 SGHKS and CDR2 YYEKEE (reference sequence). CDR3 length: 14 amino acids. The CDR3 here is CASSLSGLNTEAFF. CDR3 DNA: TGTGCCAGCAGCTTGTCCGGGTTGAACACTGAAGCTTTCTTT.

The J gene is TRBJ2-7, the V gene TRBV27; 7 bases map to TRBD1. This CDR3 contains 15 residues. Germline V gene lookup returns CDR1 MNHEY and CDR2 SMNVEV (reference sequence). V lost 0 bases, J lost 2 bases, and 4 bases stayed unmatched. The CDR3 here is CASSLSTGVAYEQYF. CDR3 nucleotide sequence: TGTGCCAGCAGTTTATCAACAGGGGTGGCCTACGAGCAGTACTTC.